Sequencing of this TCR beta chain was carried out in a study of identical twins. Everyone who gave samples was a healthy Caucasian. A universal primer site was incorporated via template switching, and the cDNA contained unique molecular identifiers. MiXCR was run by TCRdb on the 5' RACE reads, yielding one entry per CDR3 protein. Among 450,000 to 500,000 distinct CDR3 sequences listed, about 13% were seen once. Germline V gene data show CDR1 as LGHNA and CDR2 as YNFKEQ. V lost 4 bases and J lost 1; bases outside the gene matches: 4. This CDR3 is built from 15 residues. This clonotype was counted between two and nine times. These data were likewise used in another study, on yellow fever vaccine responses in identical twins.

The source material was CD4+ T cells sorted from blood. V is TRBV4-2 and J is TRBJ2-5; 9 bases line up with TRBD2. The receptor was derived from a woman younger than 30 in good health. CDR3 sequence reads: CASSRPRGGQETQYF. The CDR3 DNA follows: TGTGCCAGCAGCCGGCCGCGGGGGGGCCAAGAGACCCAGTACTTC.